This is a list of T cell receptor beta chains from one sample in a study of glioma-infiltrating T cells. TCRdb itself ran the multiplex PCR reads through MiXCR, one entry per CDR3 protein. The data show some 190,000 distinct CDR3 sequences, 30% to 40% seen once. What was sequenced was glioma tissue, nonneoplastic brain tissue, or PBMCs (not recorded which). These TCRs come from a human donor with low-grade glioma or glioblastoma, undergoing nonglioma brain surgery, or in good health (not recorded which). CDR3s leave out the opening cysteine and the closing phenylalanine or tryptophan. Each record gives: V gene, CDR3 length, J gene, CDR3 protein.

TRBV7-2	13	TRBJ2-1	ASNPASGSYNEQF
TRBV5-1	14	TRBJ1-1	ASSSSAAGAATEAF
TRBV13	12	TRBJ2-7	ASSARTDLYEQY
TRBV7-2	12	TRBJ2-5	ASMISGIQETQY
TRBV30	9	TRBJ2-1	AWSKNNEQF
TRBV5-1	15	TRBJ2-7	ASSPSLGTSVSYEQY
TRBV28	12	TRBJ2-7	ASTSRDFTYEQY
TRBV7-2	12	TRBJ1-1	ASSLARRDTEAF
TRBV4-3	13	TRBJ2-7	ASSHEGTSTYEQY
TRBV29-1	12	TRBJ1-4	IVEDHRLGEKLF
TRBV18	14	TRBJ2-1	ASSPPVLAGYNEQF
TRBV5-4	12	TRBJ1-1	ASSSPGRNTEAF
TRBV25-1	12	TRBJ2-3	ASNSGRAVDTQY
TRBV27	11	TRBJ2-2	ASSPLATGELF
TRBV6-2/TRBV6-3	13	TRBJ2-2	ASRRRQGTAGELF
TRBV20-1	13	TRBJ2-3	NVIRGLSGTDTQY
TRBV27	15	TRBJ2-5	ASSHQPGLAGGRTQY
TRBV27	11	TRBJ2-7	ASSIGSWDEQY
TRBV6-1	12	TRBJ2-1	ASRQVGPYNEQF
TRBV20-1	11	TRBJ1-4	SAPDRGPEKLF
TRBV6-2/TRBV6-3	14	TRBJ2-7	ASSWGQAKDSYEQY
TRBV15	11	TRBJ1-2	ATSRTFLDGYT
TRBV7-6	18	TRBJ2-3	ASSQPRSTVSGYSTDTQY
TRBV5-1	12	TRBJ1-4	ASSFAGENEKLF
TRBV3-1	11	TRBJ1-1	ASSHVANTEAF
TRBV15	10	TRBJ1-1	ATSSSTLEAF
TRBV7-9	11	TRBJ1-6	ASSLDGNSPLH
TRBV27	14	TRBJ1-2	ASSLGGQNSNYGYT